These 32 T cell receptor beta chains were all obtained from the same sample, sequenced in a study of cytomegalovirus exposure and HLA in healthy donors. It was with 60 Vbeta and 13 Jbeta primers that the PCR ran. The table came from immunoSEQ multiplex PCR; TCRdb's copy has only in-frame clones and leaves some out. Here the sample spans 150,000 to 200,000 clones, over 75% being singletons. Specimen: PBMCs. These receptors all stem from a man aged 60 to 69 in good health and CMV-seronegative.

The rearrangement links TRBV4-3 to TRBJ1-3; D ambiguous. Germline V gene sequence: CDR1 LGHNA, CDR2 YSLEER. Deletions cut 4 bases from V and 3 bases from J, with 16 bases between. The CDR3 extends over 16 amino acids. The CDR3 reads CASSPQALMGGNTIYF. DNA of the CDR3: TGCGCCAGCAGCCCCCAGGCCCTAATGGGTGGAAACACCATATATTTT.

The sample holds a few counts of this clone. The rearrangement links TRBV9 to TRBJ1-2; tentatively, D is TRBD1 (6 bases). The CDR3 extends over 12 amino acids. V was pared by 3 bases and J by 4 bases, with 7 bases between. Germline V gene sequence: CDR1 SGDLS, CDR2 YYNGEE. The CDR3 protein is CASSAGVYGYTF. In DNA form, the CDR3 reads TGTGCCAGCAGCGCAGGGGTCTATGGCTACACCTTC.

This clone has only a few counts. CDR3 in amino acids: CASSLSTGTGGPEQYF. The CDR3 DNA sequence: TGTGCCAGCAGCTTATCCACCGGGACAGGGGGCCCCGAGCAGTACTTC. The gene calls are TRBV7-2 and TRBJ2-7, with 12 bases that match TRBD1. The CDR3 length is 16 residues. Germline values: CDR1 SGHTA, CDR2 FQGNSA. Trimming removed 2 bases from V and 6 bases from J; junction bases left unmatched: 8.

The chain uses TRBV2 and TRBJ2-5, with 7 bases that match TRBD2. Per the germline V gene, CDR1 is SNHLY and CDR2 is FYNNEI. The trim removed 6 bases at V and 3 bases at J, leaving 10 bases unmatched. The length of the CDR3 is 15 residues. CDR3 sequence: CASRPTSAGEETQYF. CDR3 coding DNA: TGTGCCAGCAGACCAACTAGCGCCGGGGAAGAGACCCAGTACTTC.

V usage is TRBV19 and J usage is TRBJ1-2; perhaps TRBD1 as D (6 bases). Trimming stripped 3 bases from V and 4 bases from J, with 21 bases between. There are 17 residues in the CDR3. Germline V CDR1 and CDR2: LNHDA, SQIVND (reference sequence). The CDR3 nucleotides are TGTGCCAGTAGTATTCTCCCGGGCAGGGGTTTCGGCTATGGCTACACCTTC. It specifies CASSILPGRGFGYGYTF.

In regard to this clone: Other DNA sequences in the sample encode the same CDR3. The chain joins TRBV18 to TRBJ2-5; D gene uncertain. Trimming removed 3 bases at V and 4 bases at J, with 6 bases between. The CDR3 extends over 12 amino acids. CDR1 and CDR2 from the germline V gene are KGHSH and LQKENI. Written as DNA, the CDR3 is TGTGCCAGCTCACCCGGCGGAGAGACCCAGTACTTC. Translating it yields CASSPGGETQYF.

The chain uses TRBV6-1 and TRBJ1-6, with TRBD1 identical over 7 bases. The length of the CDR3 is 15 residues. Losses at the gene ends were 6 bases for V and 6 bases for J; bases not matched to a gene: 8. CDR1 and CDR2 (germline): MNHNS, SASEGT. This chain's CDR3 is CASRRLGQTNSPLHF. As DNA, the CDR3 is TGTGCCAGCAGACGCCTGGGACAGACTAATTCACCCCTCCACTTT.

The V call is TRBV5-6, the J call TRBJ2-3, with 7 nucleotides matching TRBD2. V dropped 0 bases and J dropped 4; count of bases not matched to a gene: 5. The germline V gene has CDR1 SGHDT and CDR2 YYEEEE. This CDR3 is built from 15 residues. CDR3 residues: CASSLVRGSADTQYF. The CDR3 DNA sequence: TGTGCCAGCAGCTTGGTTCGCGGGAGCGCAGATACGCAGTATTTT. The full variable domain, rest sourced from reference TRBV5-6 and TRBJ2-3, is DAGVTQSPTHLIKTRGQQVTLRCSPKSGHDTVSWYQQALGQGPQFIFQYYEEEERQRGNFPDRFSGHQFPNYSSELNVNALLLGDSALYLCASSLVRGSADTQYFGPGTRLTVL.

This clone was counted a few times. The CDR3 is CASSVYGNTEAFF. The CDR3 DNA follows: TGTGCCAGCAGCGTCTATGGGAACACTGAAGCTTTCTTT. This chain connects TRBV9 to TRBJ1-1; the D is unclear. Germline V gene data show CDR1 as SGDLS and CDR2 as YYNGEE. The CDR3 extends over 13 amino acids. V lost 2 bases, J lost 1 base, and 6 bases lay in between.

V is TRBV18 and J is TRBJ1-1, with D tentatively TRBD1 (5 bases). The CDR3 consists of 13 residues. Trimming cost V 4 bases and J 3 bases, with 9 bases left between them. The germline V gene has CDR1 KGHSH and CDR2 LQKENI. DNA of the CDR3: TGTGCCAGCTCACTAGACAGTCACACTGAAGCTTTCTTT. It translates to CASSLDSHTEAFF.

This rearrangement joins TRBV5-6 to TRBJ2-7; TRBD2 is a possible D gene (7 bases). This CDR3 is 13 amino acids long. Germline CDR1 and CDR2: SGHDT and YYEEEE. V was clipped by 1 base and J by 7 bases, with 12 bases between them. Written as DNA, the CDR3 is TGTGCCAGCAGCTTGCGGGGGGCGGGGGAGCAGTACTTC. Translating gives CASSLRGAGEQYF.

The V gene is TRBV5-4, the J gene TRBJ2-1; 7 nucleotides align to TRBD2. The CDR3 loop spans 13 amino acids. The V and J ends lost 4 bases and 7 bases, in that order; junction bases with no gene match: 5. Germline CDR1 SGHNT, CDR2 YYREEE (reference sequence). CDR3 amino acids: CASSLRGGNEQFF. CDR3 nucleotides: TGTGCCAGCAGCCTGAGGGGAGGGAATGAGCAGTTCTTC.

This chain connects TRBV4-1 to TRBJ2-2, with TRBD2 matching 9 bases. The CDR3 consists of 17 residues. The trim removed 1 base at V and 8 bases at J, leaving 11 bases unmatched. The germline V gene encodes CDR1 MGHRA and CDR2 YSYEKL. This CDR3 reads CASSQAATAGGLGELFF. The CDR3 nucleotides read TGCGCCAGCAGCCAAGCCGCGACGGCGGGGGGGTTAGGGGAGCTGTTTTTT.

The J gene is TRBJ2-3, the V gene TRBV6-1; 11 bases map to TRBD2. Trimming cost V 1 base and J 2 bases; bases outside gene matches: 8. The CDR3 is made up of 18 amino acids. Germline V gene data show CDR1 as MNHNS and CDR2 as SASEGT. DNA for the CDR3: TGTGCCAGCAGTGAAGGTTTCGGGACTAGCGGAGTCACAGATACGCAGTATTTT. As protein: CASSEGFGTSGVTDTQYF.

The chain recombines TRBV5-4 with TRBJ2-5; D is perhaps TRBD2 (6 bases). From germline, CDR1 is SGHNT and CDR2 YYREEE (reference sequence). The CDR3 extends over 13 amino acids. V was shortened by 7 bases and J by 0 bases, with 10 bases between the two germline ends. The CDR3 nucleotides read TGTGCCAGCTATGGGACTCACCAAGAGACCCAGTACTTC. This translates into CASYGTHQETQYF.

The genes are TRBV18 and TRBJ1-1; D not resolved. The CDR3 extends over 12 amino acids. Between the trimmed V and J ends, which lost 6 bases and 2 bases, there was a span of 7 bases. Germline V gene sequence: CDR1 KGHSH, CDR2 LQKENI. CDR3 coding DNA: TGTGCCAGCTCCCCGGGAAACACTGAAGCTTTCTTT. Translation gives CASSPGNTEAFF.

This chain uses TRBV7-2 with TRBJ2-6, with no clear D. Trimming shortened V by 6 bases and J by 1 base, and 7 bases separated the two germline ends. Germline CDR1 and CDR2: SGHTA and FQGNSA. The CDR3 is 14 residues long. The CDR3 is CASSSRSGANVLTF. CDR3 bases: TGTGCCAGCAGTTCCCGGTCTGGGGCCAACGTCCTGACTTTC.

The J gene is TRBJ2-5, the V gene TRBV4-2; TRBD1 matches 9 bases. The J call is uncertain, as TRBJ2-7 better fits the DNA end. CDR1 and CDR2 (germline): LGHNA, YNFKEQ. This CDR3 is built from 16 residues. The CDR3 spells CASSQDWDRDYNEQYF. The CDR3 nucleotides are TGTGCCAGCAGCCAAGATTGGGACAGGGATTATAACGAGCAGTACTTC.

This clone has just one count. V is TRBV7-2 and J is TRBJ2-7; D is unresolved. V was clipped by 1 base and J by 0 bases, with 7 bases between them. The germline CDR1 and CDR2 sequences are SGHTA and FQGNSA. CDR3 length: 14 amino acids. The CDR3 loop reads CASSLGASSYEQYF. CDR3 coding DNA: TGTGCCAGCAGCTTAGGGGCCAGCTCCTACGAGCAGTACTTC.

The chain carries TRBV15 and TRBJ1-1; D uncertain. The CDR3 covers 13 residues. V dropped 0 bases and J dropped 6 bases, with 8 bases sitting between them. Germline assignment: CDR1 LNHNV and CDR2 YYDKDF (reference sequence). The CDR3 protein is CATSRDWASEAFF. CDR3 sequence (DNA): TGTGCCACCAGCAGAGATTGGGCCTCTGAAGCTTTCTTT.

The chain joins TRBV6-1 to TRBJ1-2; no firm D call. The CDR3 length is 11 residues. Germline values: CDR1 MNHNS, CDR2 SASEGT. V was clipped by 7 bases and J by 7 bases, with 10 bases between them. The CDR3 loop is CASTRGFGYTF. CDR3 DNA: TGTGCCAGCACTCGAGGGTTTGGCTACACCTTC.

This clone was found once. This rearrangement joins TRBV4-1 to TRBJ2-2; 7 nucleotides match TRBD2. The CDR3 extends over 16 amino acids. Germline CDR1 and CDR2: MGHRA and YSYEKL. With 2 bases clipped from V and 7 bases from J, the junction kept 10 bases outside the gene matches. CDR3 protein: CASSQPGRAKGGELFF. CDR3 sequence (DNA): TGCGCCAGCAGCCAACCTGGGAGGGCCAAAGGCGGGGAGCTGTTTTTT.

This clone was counted a single time. The chain couples TRBV2 to TRBJ2-2, with 7 nucleotides matching TRBD1. Germline CDR1 SNHLY, CDR2 FYNNEI. The V and J ends lost 4 bases and 4 bases, in that order; junction bases with no gene match: 9. This CDR3 region has 16 residues. In DNA form, the CDR3 reads TGTGCCAGCAGTGTCGGGCAGGGGGATGTCACCGGGGAGCTGTTTTTT. Translated, it gives CASSVGQGDVTGELFF.

This sequence joins TRBV5-4 and TRBJ1-1, with D tentatively TRBD1 (5 bases). V lost 4 bases to trimming and J lost 0 bases, with 10 bases between them. CDR3 length equals 14 residues. Germline V gives CDR1 SGHNT, CDR2 YYREEE (reference sequence). Here the CDR3 DNA reads TGTGCCAGCAGCCCCGCAGGGCTGAACACTGAAGCTTTCTTT. It yields the protein CASSPAGLNTEAFF.

CDR3 in amino acids: CASSLTGGDTGELFF. The CDR3 nucleotides read TGCGCCAGCAGCTTGACAGGGGGTGACACCGGGGAGCTGTTTTTT. The chain uses TRBV5-1 and TRBJ2-2; the match to TRBD1 covers 8 bases. CDR3 length: 15 amino acids. J was trimmed by 3 bases and V by 1 base; bases with no gene match: 2. Germline V CDR1 and CDR2: SGHRS, YFSETQ. The whole variable domain, filled in from reference TRBV5-1 and TRBJ2-2, reads KAGVTQTPRYLIKTRGQQVTLSCSPISGHRSVSWYQQTPGQGLQFLFEYFSETQRNKGNFPGRFSGRQFSNSRSEMNVSTLELGDSALYLCASSLTGGDTGELFFGEGSRLTVL.

The J gene is TRBJ2-5, the V gene TRBV9, with TRBD1 matching 11 bases. V lost 2 bases and J lost 5; bases outside the gene matches: 5. The CDR3 contains 15 residues. The germline gives CDR1 SGDLS, CDR2 YYNGEE. CDR3 region: CASSVGTGGKETQYF. The CDR3 nucleotides are TGTGCCAGCAGCGTGGGGACAGGGGGTAAGGAGACCCAGTACTTC.

This chain links TRBV6-1 with TRBJ1-5, with D possibly being TRBD1 (5 bases). Germline V lookup: CDR1 MNHNS, CDR2 SASEGT. The CDR3 is made up of 13 amino acids. Trimming shortened V by 6 bases and J by 3 bases, and 9 bases separated the two germline ends. The CDR3 loop reads CASSNRYNQPQHF. CDR3 nucleotide sequence: TGTGCCAGCAGCAACAGGTACAATCAGCCCCAGCATTTT.

This chain links TRBV5-4 with TRBJ2-3; D is perhaps TRBD1 (5 bases). This CDR3 has 14 residues. The germline CDR1 and CDR2 sequences are SGHNT and YYREEE (reference sequence). Trimming took 1 base from V and 2 from J, leaving 8 bases between them. The CDR3 spells CASSLQGTTDTQYF. The CDR3 nucleotides are TGTGCCAGCAGCTTGCAGGGAACCACAGATACGCAGTATTTT.

The chain recombines TRBV7-2 with TRBJ2-2, with D perhaps TRBD1 (6 bases). The germline CDR1 and CDR2 sequences are SGHTA and FQGNSA. This CDR3 contains 14 residues. V was shortened by 5 bases and J by 1 base, with 8 bases between the two germline ends. CDR3 region: CASSPGQNTGELFF. In DNA form, the CDR3 reads TGTGCCAGCAGCCCGGGACAGAACACCGGGGAGCTGTTTTTT.

This chain connects TRBV7-6 to TRBJ2-7, with 9 bases lining up with TRBD1. Germline V gene data show CDR1 as SGHVS and CDR2 as FNYEAQ. V trimming: 1 base; J trimming: 3 bases; junction bases outside the gene matches: 1. The CDR3 covers 14 residues. The CDR3 region is CASSLGTGVYEQYF. The CDR3 DNA reads as TGTGCCAGCAGCTTAGGGACAGGGGTCTACGAGCAGTACTTC. The variable domain in full, completed from reference TRBV7-6 and TRBJ2-7, reads GAGVSQSPRYKVTKRGQDVALRCDPISGHVSLYWYRQALGQGPEFLTYFNYEAQQDKSGLPNDRFSAERPEGSISTLTIQRTEQRDSAMYRCASSLGTGVYEQYFGPGTRLTVT.

The J gene is TRBJ2-7, the V gene TRBV7-2, with 7 bases lining up with TRBD1. J lost 10 bases, V lost 4 bases, and 7 bases had no gene match. The CDR3 is 12 residues long. The germline V gene has CDR1 SGHTA and CDR2 FQGNSA. Written as DNA, the CDR3 is TGTGCCAGCAGCTCCTCCGGGACAGTTCAGTACTTC. Translated: CASSSSGTVQYF.

This clone has only one observation. V is TRBV14 and J is TRBJ2-2; D might be TRBD2 (6 bases). This CDR3 contains 15 residues. Trimming shortened V by 4 bases and J by 4 bases, and 13 bases separated the two germline ends. The V gene's germline CDR1 is SGHDN and CDR2 FVKESK. CDR3 sequence: CASSRAGASTGELFF. Written as DNA, the CDR3 is TGTGCCAGCAGCCGAGCGGGTGCTAGCACCGGGGAGCTGTTTTTT. Together with reference TRBV14 and TRBJ2-2, the CDR3 gives the full variable domain: EAGVTQFPSHSVIEKGQTVTLRCDPISGHDNLYWYRRVMGKEIKFLLHFVKESKQDESGMPNNRFLAERTGGTYSTLKVQPAELEDSGVYFCASSRAGASTGELFFGEGSRLTVL.